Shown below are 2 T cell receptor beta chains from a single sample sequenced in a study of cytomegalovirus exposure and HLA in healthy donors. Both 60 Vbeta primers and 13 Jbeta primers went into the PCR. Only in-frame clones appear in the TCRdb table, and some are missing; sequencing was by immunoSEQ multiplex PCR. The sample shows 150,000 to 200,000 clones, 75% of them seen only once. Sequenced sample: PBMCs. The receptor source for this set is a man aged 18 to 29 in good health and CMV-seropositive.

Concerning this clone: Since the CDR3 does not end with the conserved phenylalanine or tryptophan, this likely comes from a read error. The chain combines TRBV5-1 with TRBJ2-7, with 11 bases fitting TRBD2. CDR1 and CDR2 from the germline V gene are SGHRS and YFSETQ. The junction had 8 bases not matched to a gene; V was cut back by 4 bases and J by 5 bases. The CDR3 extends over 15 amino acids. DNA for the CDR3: TGCGCCAGCAGCCATAGCGGGAGGGCCTTCGACGAGCAGTACCTC. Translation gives CASSHSGRAFDEQYL.

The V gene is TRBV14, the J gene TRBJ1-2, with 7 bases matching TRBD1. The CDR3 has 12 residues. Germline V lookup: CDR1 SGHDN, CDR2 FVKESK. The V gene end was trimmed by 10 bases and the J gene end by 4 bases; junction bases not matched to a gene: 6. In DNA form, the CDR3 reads TGTGCCATAGGGACAGATAGCTATGGCTACACCTTC. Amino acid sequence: CAIGTDSYGYTF.